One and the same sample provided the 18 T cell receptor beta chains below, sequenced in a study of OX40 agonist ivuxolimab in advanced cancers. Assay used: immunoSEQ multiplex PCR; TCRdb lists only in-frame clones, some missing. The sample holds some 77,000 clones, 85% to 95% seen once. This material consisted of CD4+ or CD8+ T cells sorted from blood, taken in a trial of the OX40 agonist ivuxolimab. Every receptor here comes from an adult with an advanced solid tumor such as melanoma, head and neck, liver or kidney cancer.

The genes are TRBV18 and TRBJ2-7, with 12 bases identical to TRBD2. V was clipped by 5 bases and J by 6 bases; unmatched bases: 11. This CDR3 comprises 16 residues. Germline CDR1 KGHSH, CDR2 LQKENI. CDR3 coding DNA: TGTGCCAGCTCAGCACTTAGACTAGCGGGAGACCGCGAGCAGTACTTC. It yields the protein CASSALRLAGDREQYF. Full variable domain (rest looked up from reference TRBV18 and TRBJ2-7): NAGVMQNPRHLVRRRGQEARLRCSPMKGHSHVYWYRQLPEEGLKFMVYLQKENIIDESGMPKERFSAEFPKEGPSILRIQQVVRGDSAAYFCASSALRLAGDREQYFGPGTRLTVT.

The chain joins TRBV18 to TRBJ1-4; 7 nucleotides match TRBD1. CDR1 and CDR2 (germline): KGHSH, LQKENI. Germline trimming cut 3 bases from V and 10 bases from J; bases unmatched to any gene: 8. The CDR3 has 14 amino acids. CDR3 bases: TGTGCCAGCTCACCTGGACAGGTCGGGGGAAAACTGTTTTTT. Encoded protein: CASSPGQVGGKLFF.

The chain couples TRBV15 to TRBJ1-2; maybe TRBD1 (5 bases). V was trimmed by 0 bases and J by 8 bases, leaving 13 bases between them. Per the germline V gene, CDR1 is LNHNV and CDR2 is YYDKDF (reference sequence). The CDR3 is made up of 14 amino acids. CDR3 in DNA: TGTGCCACCAGCAGAGAGTGGAGGGGACGGGGCTACACCTTC. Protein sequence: CATSREWRGRGYTF.

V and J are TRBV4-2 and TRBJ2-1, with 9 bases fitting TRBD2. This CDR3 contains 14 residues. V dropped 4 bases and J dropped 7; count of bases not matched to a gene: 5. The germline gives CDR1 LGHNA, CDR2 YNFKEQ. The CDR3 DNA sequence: TGTGCCAGCAGCCTAGCGGGAGCGGGTAATGAGCAGTTCTTC. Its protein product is CASSLAGAGNEQFF.

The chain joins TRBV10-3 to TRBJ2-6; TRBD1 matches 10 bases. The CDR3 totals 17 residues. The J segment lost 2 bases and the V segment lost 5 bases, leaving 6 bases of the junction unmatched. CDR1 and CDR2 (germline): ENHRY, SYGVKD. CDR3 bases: TGTGCCATCAGTACCGGGACAGGGGACCCTGGGGCCAACGTCCTGACTTTC. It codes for CAISTGTGDPGANVLTF.

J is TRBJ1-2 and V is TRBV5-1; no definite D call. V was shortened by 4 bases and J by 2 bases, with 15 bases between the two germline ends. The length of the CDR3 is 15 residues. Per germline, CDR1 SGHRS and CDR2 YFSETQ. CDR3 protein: CASSPGIGRNYGYTF. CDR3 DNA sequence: TGCGCCAGCAGCCCGGGAATCGGGCGAAACTATGGCTACACCTTC.

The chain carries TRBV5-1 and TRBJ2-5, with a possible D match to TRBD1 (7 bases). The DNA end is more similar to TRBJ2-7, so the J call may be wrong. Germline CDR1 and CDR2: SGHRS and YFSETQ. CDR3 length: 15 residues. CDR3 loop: CASSPRGQGDSEQYF. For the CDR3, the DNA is TGCGCCAGCAGCCCCCGGGGGCAGGGGGACAGCGAGCAGTACTTC.

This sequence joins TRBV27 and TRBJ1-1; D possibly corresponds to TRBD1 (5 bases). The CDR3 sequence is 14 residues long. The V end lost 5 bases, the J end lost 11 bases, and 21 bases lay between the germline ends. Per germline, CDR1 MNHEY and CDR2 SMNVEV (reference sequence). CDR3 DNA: TGTGCCAGCAGTACCGCGGACTCACCGGGGGAGGCTTTCTTT. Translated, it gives CASSTADSPGEAFF.

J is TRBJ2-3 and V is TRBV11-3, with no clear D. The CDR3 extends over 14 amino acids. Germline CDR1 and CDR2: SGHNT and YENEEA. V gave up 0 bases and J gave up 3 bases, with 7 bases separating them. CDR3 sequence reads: CASSLDTVTDTQYF. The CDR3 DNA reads TGTGCCAGCAGCTTAGATACGGTTACAGATACGCAGTATTTT.

CDR3 in amino acids: CASSLAGGIGETQYF. In DNA, the CDR3 is TGTGCCAGCAGCTTAGCGGGCGGGATCGGTGAGACCCAGTACTTC. The chain links TRBV7-3 to TRBJ2-5; TRBD2 is a possible D gene (6 bases). CDR1 and CDR2 (germline): SGHTA, FQGTGA. V was clipped by 2 bases and J by 5 bases, with 15 bases between them. The CDR3 consists of 15 residues.

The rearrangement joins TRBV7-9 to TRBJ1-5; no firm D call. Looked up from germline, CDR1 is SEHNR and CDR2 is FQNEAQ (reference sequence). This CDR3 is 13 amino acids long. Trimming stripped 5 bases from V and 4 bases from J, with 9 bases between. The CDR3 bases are TGTGCCAGCAGCCGCGGGGAAAATCAGCCCCAGCATTTT. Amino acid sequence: CASSRGENQPQHF.

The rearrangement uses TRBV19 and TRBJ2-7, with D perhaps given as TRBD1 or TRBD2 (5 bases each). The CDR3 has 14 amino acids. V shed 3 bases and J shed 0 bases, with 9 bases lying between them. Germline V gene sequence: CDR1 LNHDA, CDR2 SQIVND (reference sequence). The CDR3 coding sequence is TGTGCCAGTAGTATTGGGGGAAGCTCCTACGAGCAGTACTTC. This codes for CASSIGGSSYEQYF.

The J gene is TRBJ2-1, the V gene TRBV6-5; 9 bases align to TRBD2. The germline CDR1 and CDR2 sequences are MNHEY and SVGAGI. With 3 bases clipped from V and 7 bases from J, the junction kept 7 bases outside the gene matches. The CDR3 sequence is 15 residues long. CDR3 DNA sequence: TGTGCCAGCAGTTATGCGGGAGGGCCAAGGAATGAGCAGTTCTTC. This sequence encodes CASSYAGGPRNEQFF.

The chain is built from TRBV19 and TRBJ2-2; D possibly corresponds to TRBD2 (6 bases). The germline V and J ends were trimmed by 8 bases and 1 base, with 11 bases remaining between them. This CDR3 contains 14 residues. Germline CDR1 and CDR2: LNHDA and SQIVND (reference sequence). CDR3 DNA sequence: TGTGCCAGTGGAGGGGCCCTGAACACCGGGGAGCTGTTTTTT. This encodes CASGGALNTGELFF.

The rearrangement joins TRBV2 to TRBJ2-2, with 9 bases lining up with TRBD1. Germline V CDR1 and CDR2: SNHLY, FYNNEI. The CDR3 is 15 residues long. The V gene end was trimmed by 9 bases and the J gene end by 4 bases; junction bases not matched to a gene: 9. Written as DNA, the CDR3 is TGTGCCAGTCTTTCCGGGACAGGGACCACCGGGGAGCTGTTTTTT. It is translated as CASLSGTGTTGELFF.

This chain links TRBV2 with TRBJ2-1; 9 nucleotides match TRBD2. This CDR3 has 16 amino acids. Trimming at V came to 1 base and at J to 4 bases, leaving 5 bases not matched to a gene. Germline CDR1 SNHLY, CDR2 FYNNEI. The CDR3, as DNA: TGTGCCAGCAGTGAAGAGGCGGGAGGGCTATACAATGAGCAGTTCTTC. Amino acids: CASSEEAGGLYNEQFF.

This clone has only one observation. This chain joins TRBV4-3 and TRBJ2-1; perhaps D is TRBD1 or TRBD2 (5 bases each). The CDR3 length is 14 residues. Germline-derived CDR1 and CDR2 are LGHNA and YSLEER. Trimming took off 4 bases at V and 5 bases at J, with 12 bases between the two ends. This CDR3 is CASSRFGTHNEQFF. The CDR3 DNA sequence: TGCGCCAGCAGCCGGTTCGGGACCCACAATGAGCAGTTCTTC.

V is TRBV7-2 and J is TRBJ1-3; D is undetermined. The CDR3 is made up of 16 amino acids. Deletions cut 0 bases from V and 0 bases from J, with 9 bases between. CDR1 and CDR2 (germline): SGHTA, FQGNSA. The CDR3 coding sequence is TGTGCCAGCAGCTTAGCTCGACCGGGCTCTGGAAACACCATATATTTT. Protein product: CASSLARPGSGNTIYF.